These T cell receptor beta chains were read from a single sample in a study of shared clonotypes between healthy human individuals. Assay used: immunoSEQ multiplex PCR; TCRdb lists only in-frame clones, some missing. Here the sample spans about 1.1 million clones, more than 75% being singletons. The sample was memory CD4+ T cells from PBMCs. The source of these receptors is a man aged 18-30 years in good health. Some clones in this sample may be carry-over from other donors' samples. The conserved cysteine and the conserved F or W are not part of the CDR3 here. Size is stated for part of the rows, as once, few or many counts, or as a class when the clone is expanded.

j_call	v_call	cdr3_length	clone_size	cdr3_aa
TRBJ2-3	TRBV5-6	11	few	ASSLSGTDTQY
TRBJ2-3	TRBV9	13	NA	ASSAQGLVTDTQY
TRBJ2-1	TRBV6-5	14	NA	ASSYLGTSGYNEQF
TRBJ2-5	TRBV6-5	13	NA	ASSPQRAGQETQY
TRBJ1-2	TRBV2	12	NA	ASSDSRGQHGYT
TRBJ2-4	TRBV28	15	NA	AGPISRELLAKNIQY
TRBJ2-3	TRBV30	12	NA	AWSGLTSTDTQY
TRBJ1-3	TRBV11-2	13	NA	ASSTQGAIGNTIY
TRBJ1-2	TRBV7-2	11	NA	ASSLVTVYGYT
TRBJ2-3	TRBV25-1	14	many	ASSEAGTGWADTQY
TRBJ2-5	TRBV19	14	NA	ASSIGVQGHQETQY
TRBJ1-2	TRBV5-5	12	NA	ASSLGQGAGGYT
TRBJ2-3	TRBV5-4	13	NA	ASSPTSGSSDTQY
TRBJ2-2	TRBV11-2	15	few	ASTAASHRSTTGELF
TRBJ1-3	TRBV29-1	10	NA	SVEILGNTIY
TRBJ2-1	TRBV6-1	13	NA	ASTPGQGGYNEQF
TRBJ2-7	TRBV5-1	13	many	ASSLRPGSPYEQY
TRBJ2-7	TRBV5-1	13	NA	ASSLVGPMSYEQY
TRBJ2-7	TRBV5-1	13	few	ASRVLPGVSYEQY
TRBJ2-7	TRBV5-6	11	NA	ASSPRGRDEQY